The rows below give T cell receptor beta chains drawn from one sample of a study of metastatic and nonmetastatic thyroid tumors. MiXCR reprocessed the PCR reads for TCRdb. In the table there are 40,000 to 55,000 clones, about 15% of which are singletons. Sample: blood. The receptors derive from a female donor with papillary thyroid cancer or a benign thyroid nodule (not recorded which). Some clones in this sample may be carry-over from other donors' samples. Both conserved end residues are part of each CDR3. The order of the fields is V gene, clone size, D gene, J gene, CDR3 protein, CDR3 DNA. D genes are given only for firm matches. Some rows have no size entry. The others give once, few or many, or a class for an expanded clone.

TRBV29-1	many	TRBD1	TRBJ2-7	CSVVGTGFSYEQYF	TGCAGCGTTGTCGGGACAGGCTTCTCCTACGAGCAGTACTTC
TRBV29-1	few	TRBD1	TRBJ1-4	CSVTDRATNEKLFF	TGCAGCGTTACCGACAGGGCAACTAATGAAAAACTGTTTTTT
TRBV7-6	many	NA	TRBJ2-7	CASSSTGGHGWGEQYF	TGTGCCAGCAGCTCGACTGGGGGACACGGGTGGGGCGAGCAGTACTTC
TRBV6-5	many	TRBD2	TRBJ2-3	CASSSEISGSGSDTQYF	TGTGCCAGCAGTTCAGAGATTAGCGGGAGCGGCTCAGATACGCAGTATTTT
TRBV6-1	many	NA	TRBJ2-1	CASGIGDNDNEQFF	TGTGCCAGCGGGATAGGGGACAACGACAATGAGCAGTTCTTC
TRBV20-1	many	NA	TRBJ2-1	CSAREGGGSYNEQFF	TGCAGTGCTAGAGAGGGAGGGGGGTCCTACAATGAGCAGTTCTTC
TRBV10-1	many	TRBD2	TRBJ2-7	CASSTSGSYEQYF	TGCGCCAGCAGTACTAGCGGTTCCTACGAGCAGTACTTC
TRBV6-1	medium-sized	TRBD2	TRBJ2-1	CASSSGTSVNEQFF	TGTGCCAGCAGCTCCGGGACTAGCGTCAATGAGCAGTTCTTC
TRBV3-1	many	NA	TRBJ1-4	CASSQEVSQTKLFF	TGTGCCAGCAGCCAAGAAGTGTCCCAAACTAAACTGTTTTTT
TRBV28	many	TRBD1	TRBJ1-2	CASLRDRGLVRGYTF	TGTGCCAGCCTACGGGACAGGGGGCTAGTCCGGGGCTACACCTTC
TRBV6-1	NA	TRBD2	TRBJ2-7	CASRHGLADLYEQYF	TGTGCCAGCAGACACGGACTAGCGGACCTATACGAGCAGTACTTC
TRBV6-1	many	TRBD1	TRBJ1-5	CASSRRKDRASNQPQHF	TGTGCCAGCAGTCGGAGAAAGGACAGGGCAAGCAATCAGCCCCAGCATTTT
TRBV2	NA	NA	TRBJ2-3	CASSELAGSTDTQYF	TGTGCCAGCAGTGAACTCGCGGGAAGCACAGATACGCAGTATTTT
TRBV30	many	NA	TRBJ1-5	CAWSVQGDQPQHF	TGTGCCTGGAGTGTACAGGGCGATCAGCCCCAGCATTTT
TRBV11-2	NA	NA	TRBJ2-7	CASSLGAYEQYF	TGTGCCAGCAGCTTAGGAGCCTACGAGCAGTACTTC
TRBV10-1	few	NA	TRBJ1-5	CASSVVRGLGSNQPQHF	TGCGCCAGCAGTGTGGTACGGGGGCTCGGGAGCAATCAGCCCCAGCATTTT
TRBV6-5	few	NA	TRBJ2-3	CASSYVGSTDTQYF	TGTGCCAGCAGTTACGTCGGGAGCACAGATACGCAGTATTTT
TRBV24-1	many	TRBD1	TRBJ1-5	CATSDSKGASNQPQHF	TGTGCCACCAGTGATTCCAAGGGGGCTTCGAATCAGCCCCAGCATTTT
TRBV30	NA	NA	TRBJ2-2	CAWMDTGELFF	TGTGCCTGGATGGATACCGGGGAGCTTTTTTTT
TRBV30	NA	TRBD2	TRBJ2-5	CAWSFGLVQETQYF	TGTGCCTGGAGTTTTGGACTAGTCCAAGAGACCCAGTACTTC
TRBV13	many	NA	TRBJ2-1	CASSSSRGARNEQFF	TGTGCCAGCAGCTCCTCTAGAGGAGCGAGAAATGAGCAGTTCTTC
TRBV6-1	medium-sized	NA	TRBJ2-7	CASSLDTASYEQYF	TGTGCCAGCAGCTTGGACACTGCCTCCTACGAGCAGTACTTC
TRBV25-1	few	NA	TRBJ1-1	CSSSESLGAQLEAFF	TGTTCCAGCAGTGAATCCCTGGGGGCTCAACTAGAAGCTTTCTTT
TRBV20-1	many	NA	TRBJ2-2	CSARTSGTGELFF	TGCAGTGCTAGGACTAGTGGCACCGGGGAGCTGTTTTTT
TRBV4-3	NA	NA	TRBJ1-2	CASSQSTFTNYGYTF	TGCGCCAGCAGCCAATCTACCTTCACTAACTATGGCTACACCTTC
TRBV9	many	NA	TRBJ2-3	CASSVDPGRASTDTQYF	TGTGCCAGCAGCGTAGACCCAGGAAGGGCTAGCACAGATACGCAGTATTTT
TRBV7-9	many	NA	TRBJ1-4	CASSLGTANEKLFF	TGTGCCAGCAGCTTAGGGACAGCAAATGAAAAACTGTTTTTT
TRBV7-9	many	TRBD1	TRBJ1-5	CASSSGIRGSQPQHF	TGTGCCAGCAGCTCAGGAATCAGGGGGAGTCAGCCCCAGCATTTT
TRBV7-9	many	NA	TRBJ1-2	CASSKDNRHYGHTF	TGTGCCAGCAGCAAGGACAACCGCCACTATGGCCACACCTTC
TRBV10-3	NA	NA	TRBJ2-6	CAIRGSGANVLTF	TGTGCCATCAGAGGGTCTGGGGCCAACGTCCTGACTTTC
TRBV2	NA	NA	TRBJ1-2	CASSGDGTGTVYGYTF	TGTGCCAGCAGTGGGGACGGGACGGGGACGGTCTATGGCTACACCTTC